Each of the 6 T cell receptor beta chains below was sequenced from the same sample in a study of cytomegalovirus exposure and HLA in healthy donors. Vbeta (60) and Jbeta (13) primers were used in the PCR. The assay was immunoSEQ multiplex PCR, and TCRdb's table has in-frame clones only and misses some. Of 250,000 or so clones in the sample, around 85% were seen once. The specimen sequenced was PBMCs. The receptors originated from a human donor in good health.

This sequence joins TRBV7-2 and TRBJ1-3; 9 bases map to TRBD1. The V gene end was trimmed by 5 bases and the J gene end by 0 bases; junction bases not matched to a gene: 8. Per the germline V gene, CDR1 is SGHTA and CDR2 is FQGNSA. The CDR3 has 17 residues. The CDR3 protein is CASSPRSTGGSGNTIYF. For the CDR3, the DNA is TGTGCCAGCAGCCCCCGATCGACAGGGGGCTCTGGAAACACCATATATTTT.

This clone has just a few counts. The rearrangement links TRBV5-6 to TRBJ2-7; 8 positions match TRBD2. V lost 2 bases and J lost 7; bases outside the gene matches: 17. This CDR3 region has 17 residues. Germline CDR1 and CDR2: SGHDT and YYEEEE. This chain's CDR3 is CASSFLQGAGVRVEQYF. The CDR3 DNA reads TGTGCCAGCAGCTTTTTGCAGGGAGCGGGAGTAAGGGTAGAGCAGTACTTC.

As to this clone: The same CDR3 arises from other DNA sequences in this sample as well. The CDR3, as DNA: TGTGCCAGCAGTTACAGCAGGGCTAATCAGCCCCAGCATTTT. Its translation: CASSYSRANQPQHF. The V gene is TRBV6-5, the J gene TRBJ1-5, with D tentatively TRBD1 (5 bases). The CDR3 has 14 residues. Germline V lookup: CDR1 MNHEY, CDR2 SVGAGI. Deletions cut 2 bases from V and 4 bases from J, with 9 bases between.

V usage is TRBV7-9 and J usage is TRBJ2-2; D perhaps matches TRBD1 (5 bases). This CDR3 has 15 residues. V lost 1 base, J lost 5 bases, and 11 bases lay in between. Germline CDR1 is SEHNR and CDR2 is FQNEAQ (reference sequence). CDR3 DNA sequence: TGTGCCAGCAGCTTAGTCCAGGGTTATACCGGGGAGCTGTTTTTT. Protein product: CASSLVQGYTGELFF.

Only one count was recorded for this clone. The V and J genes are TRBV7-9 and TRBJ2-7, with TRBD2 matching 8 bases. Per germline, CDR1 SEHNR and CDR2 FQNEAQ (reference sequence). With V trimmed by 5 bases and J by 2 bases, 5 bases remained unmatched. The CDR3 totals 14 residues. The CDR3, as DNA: TGTGCCAGCAGCCCCTCCGGGAGGGCCTACGAGCAGTACTTC. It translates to CASSPSGRAYEQYF.

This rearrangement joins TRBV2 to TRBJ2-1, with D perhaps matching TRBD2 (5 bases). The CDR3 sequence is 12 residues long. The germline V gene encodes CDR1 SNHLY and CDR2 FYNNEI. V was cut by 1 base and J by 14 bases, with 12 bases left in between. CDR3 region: CASSEVSTGKFF. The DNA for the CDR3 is TGTGCCAGCAGTGAAGTTTCTACGGGAAAGTTCTTC.